The 8 T cell receptor beta chains reported below all come from one sample, sequenced in a study of T cells after yellow fever vaccination. MiXCR, run by TCRdb on the 5' RACE reads, gives a single entry per CDR3 protein. The table has 250,000 to 400,000 distinct CDR3 sequences, over 3.5% seen once; the top ten hold about 22%. This specimen was PBMCs, taken 5 days after the yellow fever booster vaccination. The receptor set was obtained from a young man who received the YFV17D yellow fever vaccine.

A few counts support this clonotype. The chain has TRBV12-3 or TRBV12-4 and TRBJ2-3; D not certain. V lost 3 bases to trimming and J lost 4 bases, with 14 bases between them. CDR3 length: 15 amino acids. The DNA of the CDR3 is TGTGCCAGCAGTTTCCGGCTGTCCCCCGCAGATACGCAGTATTTT. Translated: CASSFRLSPADTQYF.

In its sample, this clonotype was seen many times. The chain has TRBV5-5 and TRBJ2-7; TRBD1 might be the D (5 bases). This CDR3 has 15 residues. Trimming left V 7 bases short and J 4 bases short, with 21 bases between. The germline V gene encodes CDR1 SGHKS and CDR2 YYEKEE (reference sequence). The CDR3 DNA reads as TGTGCCAGCGGGCCCAGGCAGGGCTTAGATTACGAGCAGTACGTC. It yields the protein CASGPRQGLDYEQYV.

This clonotype was detected a few times. V and J are TRBV6-4 and TRBJ2-3; 7 nucleotides line up with TRBD1. The germline V gene encodes CDR1 MRHNA and CDR2 SNTAGT. V trimming: 4 bases; J trimming: 0 bases; junction bases outside the gene matches: 4. The CDR3 totals 15 residues. The CDR3 region has the DNA TGTGCCAGCAGTGTCGACAGGGATAGCACAGATACGCAGTATTTT. Translation gives CASSVDRDSTDTQYF.

The gene calls are TRBV30 and TRBJ1-1; unclear D gene. V was pared by 3 bases and J by 7 bases, with 9 bases between. CDR1 is GTSNPN and CDR2 is SVGIG in the germline V gene (reference sequence). This CDR3 spans 11 amino acids. CDR3 in DNA: TGTGCCTGGAGCGCATGGGGTGAAGCTTTCTTT. It encodes CAWSAWGEAFF.

The chain is built from TRBV4-3 and TRBJ1-5; D gene uncertain. The germline V and J ends were trimmed by 0 bases and 0 bases, with 6 bases remaining between them. Germline V gives CDR1 LGHNA, CDR2 YSLEER. CDR3 length: 15 amino acids. The CDR3 region is CASSQDPYSNQPQHF. CDR3 DNA sequence: TGCGCCAGCAGCCAAGACCCTTATAGCAATCAGCCCCAGCATTTT.

The CDR3 DNA is TGTGCCAGCAGCCAGACAGCCTCCTACGAGCAGTACTTC. Encoded protein: CASSQTASYEQYF. The chain recombines TRBV7-9 with TRBJ2-7, with a possible D match to TRBD1 (5 bases). The CDR3 covers 13 residues. The ends were cut back, 5 bases at V and 0 bases at J, with 8 bases in the middle. Germline lookup yields CDR1 SEHNR and CDR2 FQNEAQ (reference sequence).

This clonotype was detected a few times. This chain links TRBV7-9 with TRBJ1-1, with D maybe TRBD1 (6 bases). V was trimmed by 4 bases and J by 6 bases, leaving 12 bases between them. CDR3 size: 13 residues. Germline CDR1 and CDR2: SEHNR and FQNEAQ (reference sequence). The CDR3 reads CASSSTGTPEAFF. CDR3 in DNA: TGTGCCAGCAGCTCGACAGGTACGCCTGAAGCTTTCTTT.

V is TRBV5-6 and J is TRBJ2-3; 9 positions match TRBD2. CDR3 length: 17 amino acids. The J segment lost 5 bases and the V segment lost 1 base, leaving 11 bases of the junction unmatched. Germline V gene data show CDR1 as SGHDT and CDR2 as YYEEEE. The CDR3 nucleotides are TGTGCCAGCAGCTTGATCGCGCTAGCGGGGTATAGAGATACGCAGTATTTT. This translates into CASSLIALAGYRDTQYF.